The source of this T cell receptor (beta chain) is a study of vaccination effects on CD4 cells after COVID-19. About the study: Participants got two doses of BNT162b2 or mRNA-1273 vaccine.

Before any sequencing was done, the ViraFEST assay used viral peptide pools to expand antigen-specific CD4+ T cells. Following culture for about 11 days, CD4+ T cells were isolated. Vaccine recipients lacked prior SARS-CoV-2 infection and had negative nucleocapsid antibodies. PBMC were cultured at a few million per well with 9 to 10 IU/ml IL-2 and roughly 10 ug/ml peptides. Study conclusions and caveats: In the study, convalescent patients were few, and early post-infection timepoints were absent. Late after vaccination, infection- and vaccine-induced clones showed marked clonal contraction.

Libraries were prepared by immunoSEQ multiplex PCR; TCRdb keeps only in-frame clonotypes and omits some of them. The sample gives roughly 67,000 clones, over 70% of which show up once; about 10% is in the top ten. As to this clone: The target antigen is unknown.

With 1 base clipped from V and 6 bases from J, the junction kept 5 bases outside the gene matches. Germline assignment: CDR1 MGHRA and CDR2 YSYEKL. The CDR3 contains 14 residues. The clonotype was recovered from a human donor who received a COVID-19 vaccine. V is TRBV4-1 and J is TRBJ1-1, with 7 bases fitting TRBD1. The material was CD4+ T cells from PBMCs cultured with SARS-CoV-2 spike peptides, obtained before COVID-19 vaccination. The CDR3 loop is CASSQAGGGAEAFF. In DNA, the CDR3 is TGCGCCAGCAGCCAAGCAGGGGGGGGCGCTGAAGCTTTCTTT.